This T cell receptor (beta chain) was captured by sequencing in a study of cytomegalovirus exposure and HLA in healthy donors. PCR used 60 Vbeta primers and 13 Jbeta primers. TCRdb keeps only in-frame clones here, not all; method: immunoSEQ multiplex PCR. The top ten clones hold roughly 0.87% of a sample with more than 110,000 clones, around three quarters of them seen once. The donors comprised healthy bone marrow donors. This sequence was found in a man aged 18 to 29 in good health and CMV-seronegative. The sample taken for sequencing was PBMCs.

CDR3 in amino acids: CASSEGSSQETQYF. Written as DNA, the CDR3 is TGTGCCAGCAGCGAGGGAAGTAGCCAAGAGACCCAGTACTTC. The chain couples TRBV7-9 to TRBJ2-5; D perhaps matches TRBD2 (5 bases). V dropped 5 bases and J dropped 1 base, with 11 bases sitting between them. Germline-derived CDR1 and CDR2 are SEHNR and FQNEAQ (reference sequence). The CDR3 runs to 14 residues.